Shown below are 19 T cell receptor beta chains from a single sample sequenced in a study of tumor-infiltrating lymphocytes in localized non-small cell lung cancer. The data were produced by immunoSEQ multiplex PCR, yet TCRdb's version contains in-frame clones alone and is incomplete. The sample consists of over 9,000 clones, roughly 84% of them appearing once. The sequenced sample consisted of lung tumor tissue. These receptors came from a human donor with non-small cell lung cancer.

This clone showed up just once. The chain has TRBV19 and TRBJ1-2; D is unclear. Germline V gene data show CDR1 as LNHDA and CDR2 as SQIVND (reference sequence). The V end was cut by 7 bases, the J end by 4 bases, with 10 bases between. The CDR3 consists of 12 residues. The CDR3 here is CASIEPRYGYTF. CDR3 DNA sequence: TGTGCCAGTATAGAGCCTCGCTATGGCTACACCTTC.

The rearrangement joins TRBV15 to TRBJ1-1; D may be TRBD1 (6 bases). Trimming stripped 9 bases from V and 3 bases from J, with 17 bases between. Germline assignment: CDR1 LNHNV and CDR2 YYDKDF (reference sequence). This CDR3 is 14 amino acids long. CDR3 nucleotides: TGTGCCACGGCGTCAGGGGCCAGCGACACTGAAGCTTTCTTT. Protein sequence: CATASGASDTEAFF.

The rearrangement uses TRBV19 and TRBJ1-1; no reliable D call. The CDR3 spans 11 residues. Germline CDR1 reads LNHDA; CDR2 reads SQIVND (reference sequence). Trimming took off 7 bases at V and 9 bases at J, with 12 bases between the two ends. CDR3 in DNA: TGTGCCAGTACCGATGTCGGGAAAGCTTTCTTT. Its translation is CASTDVGKAFF.

This clone was counted once. V and J are TRBV7-9 and TRBJ2-7; 11 bases are a match to TRBD1. The ends lost 11 bases at V and 5 bases at J; junction bases unmatched: 5. The germline gives CDR1 SEHNR, CDR2 FQNEAQ (reference sequence). The CDR3 is 12 residues long. The DNA of the CDR3 is TGTGCCGAGGGACAGGGGGTCAACGAGCAGTACTTC. Its protein product is CAEGQGVNEQYF.

This chain uses TRBV6-6 with TRBJ2-3; TRBD2 aligns across 9 bases. Germline loops: CDR1 MNHNY, CDR2 SVGAGI (reference sequence). This CDR3 is 16 amino acids long. V trimming: 5 bases; J trimming: 4 bases; junction bases outside the gene matches: 10. The chain's CDR3 is CASSASGRLGADTQYF. CDR3 coding DNA: TGTGCCAGCAGTGCCAGCGGGAGGCTCGGGGCAGATACGCAGTATTTT.

CDR3 in amino acids: CASSTQGPGNTIYF. The DNA for the CDR3 is TGCGCCAGCAGCACCCAGGGGCCTGGAAACACCATATATTTT. This chain links TRBV5-1 with TRBJ1-3; D is perhaps TRBD1 (6 bases). Looked up from germline, CDR1 is SGHRS and CDR2 is YFSETQ. Trimming took off 4 bases at V and 2 bases at J, with 10 bases between the two ends. The CDR3 has 14 residues.

This clone came up once. This sequence joins TRBV19 and TRBJ2-1; D uncertain. V gave up 3 bases and J gave up 2 bases, with 17 bases separating them. The CDR3 loop spans 17 amino acids. The germline gives CDR1 LNHDA, CDR2 SQIVND (reference sequence). The CDR3 DNA sequence: TGTGCCAGTAGTATTGGCGGATTGGGTGTTACCTACAATGAGCAGTTCTTC. This sequence encodes CASSIGGLGVTYNEQFF.

This clone was detected only once. This chain links TRBV7-2 with TRBJ1-1, with D possibly TRBD1 on 6 matching bases. V was trimmed by 4 bases and J by 0 bases, leaving 15 bases between them. Germline CDR1 is SGHTA and CDR2 is FQGNSA. This CDR3 comprises 16 residues. The CDR3 sequence: CASSYRITGMNTEAFF. For the CDR3, the DNA is TGTGCCAGCAGCTACCGGATTACAGGGATGAACACTGAAGCTTTCTTT.

V and J are TRBV5-6 and TRBJ2-2, with 8 bases lining up with TRBD1. Trimming took 0 bases from V and 5 from J; bases not matched to a gene: 9. From germline, CDR1 is SGHDT and CDR2 YYEEEE. This CDR3 spans 17 amino acids. CDR3 in amino acids: CASSLVVTGAETGELFF. CDR3 nucleotide sequence: TGTGCCAGCAGCTTGGTCGTGACAGGGGCTGAGACCGGGGAGCTGTTTTTT.

The CDR3, as DNA: TGTGCCAGCAGCTTAGCGACCTCCCGACCTGAAGCTTTCTTT. Protein: CASSLATSRPEAFF. J is TRBJ1-1 and V is TRBV7-2; D not resolved. This CDR3 contains 14 residues. The V and J ends lost 0 bases and 6 bases respectively, with 11 bases between them. CDR1 SGHTA and CDR2 FQGNSA come from the germline V gene. Drawing the rest from reference TRBV7-2 and TRBJ1-1, the complete variable domain is GAGVSQSPSNKVTEKGKDVELRCDPISGHTALYWYRQSLGQGLEFLIYFQGNSAPDKSGLPSDRFSAERTGGSVSTLTIQRTQQEDSAVYLCASSLATSRPEAFFGQGTRLTVV.

CDR3 sequence: CASSLEDRVANYGYTF. DNA of the CDR3: TGTGCCAGCAGCTTGGAGGACAGGGTGGCAAACTATGGCTACACCTTC. V usage is TRBV7-2 and J usage is TRBJ1-2, with 8 bases that match TRBD1. CDR3 length: 16 residues. Germline assignment: CDR1 SGHTA and CDR2 FQGNSA. V dropped 3 bases and J dropped 2; count of bases not matched to a gene: 8.

The CDR3 sequence is CASNDLRAADEAFF. CDR3 nucleotides: TGTGCCAGCAACGACCTAAGAGCGGCTGATGAAGCTTTCTTT. J is TRBJ1-1 and V is TRBV2, with D unresolved. Germline loops: CDR1 SNHLY, CDR2 FYNNEI. With 7 bases removed from V and 7 bases from J, the gap between germline ends came to 19 bases. This CDR3 has 14 amino acids.

The chain links TRBV28 to TRBJ1-5; D not certain. Germline V gene lookup returns CDR1 MDHEN and CDR2 SYDVKM. V was clipped by 4 bases and J by 5 bases, with 3 bases between them. The CDR3 loop spans 11 amino acids. The CDR3 DNA is TGTGCCAGCAGTTCACATCAGCCCCAGCATTTT. Encoded protein: CASSSHQPQHF.

This sequence joins TRBV7-2 and TRBJ1-1; 7 nucleotides line up with TRBD1. Germline V gene sequence: CDR1 SGHTA, CDR2 FQGNSA. CDR3 length equals 14 residues. J gave up 8 bases and V 1 base, and 7 bases lay outside the gene matches. Written as DNA, the CDR3 is TGTGCCAGCAGCTTAGTCCCTAAGGGGGCAGAAGCTTTCTTT. It specifies CASSLVPKGAEAFF.

The chain uses TRBV2 and TRBJ2-1; 10 bases map to TRBD2. Germline V gene data show CDR1 as SNHLY and CDR2 as FYNNEI. The junction had 19 bases not matched to a gene; V was cut back by 8 bases and J by 0 bases. The CDR3 loop spans 20 amino acids. CDR3 sequence (DNA): TGTGCCAGCCCTGCCCTCGGAGCGGGGGGGTCGTTAAGCTCCTACAATGAGCAGTTCTTC. Protein product: CASPALGAGGSLSSYNEQFF. Complete variable domain (other parts from reference TRBV2 and TRBJ2-1): EPEVTQTPSHQVTQMGQEVILRCVPISNHLYFYWYRQILGQKVEFLVSFYNNEISEKSEIFDDQFSVERPDGSNFTLKIRSTKLEDSAMYFCASPALGAGGSLSSYNEQFFGPGTRLTVL.

This clone was picked up a small number of times. The CDR3 sequence: CASSLSYRAYEQYF. The DNA of the CDR3 is TGTGCCAGCAGTTTAAGCTACAGGGCCTACGAGCAGTACTTC. J is TRBJ2-7 and V is TRBV27, with D perhaps TRBD1 (6 bases). Germline V gives CDR1 MNHEY, CDR2 SMNVEV (reference sequence). The CDR3 consists of 14 residues. V lost 2 bases to trimming and J lost 2 bases, with 10 bases between them.

The chain employs TRBV10-2 and TRBJ2-6; D is unclear. CDR1 and CDR2 from the germline V gene are WSHSY and SAAADI. The CDR3 totals 15 residues. The V gene lost 5 bases and the J gene lost 0 bases, with 8 bases spanning the gap. CDR3 residues: CASSRDHSGANVLTF. The CDR3 region has the DNA TGCGCCAGCAGTAGGGATCACTCTGGGGCCAACGTCCTGACTTTC.

Here the CDR3 reads CASQGLHEQYF. CDR3 in DNA: TGTGCCTCTCAGGGACTACACGAGCAGTACTTC. The chain has TRBV6-1 and TRBJ2-7; TRBD2 aligns across 7 bases. Germline CDR1 MNHNS, CDR2 SASEGT. The CDR3 is made up of 11 amino acids. Losses at the gene ends were 11 bases for V and 5 bases for J; bases not matched to a gene: 6.

This clone was recorded once. The chain recombines TRBV28 with TRBJ1-4; D is perhaps TRBD1 (6 bases). This CDR3 has 16 amino acids. The V end lost 5 bases, the J end lost 6 bases, and 19 bases lay between the germline ends. CDR1 MDHEN and CDR2 SYDVKM come from the germline V gene. CDR3 nucleotides: TGTGCCAGCAGTGATACCCGGGGGGGGGCGGATGAAAAACTGTTTTTT. Its translation is CASSDTRGGADEKLFF. The full variable domain, in which reference TRBV28 and TRBJ1-4 provide the parts outside the CDR3, is DVKVTQSSRYLVKRTGEKVFLECVQDMDHENMFWYRQDPGLGLRLIYFSYDVKMKEKGDIPEGYSVSREKKERFSLILESASTNQTSMYLCASSDTRGGADEKLFFGSGTQLSVL.